This T cell receptor (beta chain) was identified during a study of blood T cell repertoires in COVID-19. Trimming stripped 1 base from V and 5 bases from J, with 11 bases between. The CDR3 is 14 amino acids. Germline values: CDR1 LGHDT, CDR2 YNNKEL (reference sequence). Sequencing was performed with immunoSEQ multiplex PCR; in TCRdb, only in-frame clones are kept and a portion is missing. This table has 300,000 to 400,000 clones, around 90% appearing once. This clonotype originated in a man aged 55 to 70 who had recovered from COVID-19. V and J are TRBV3-1 (or the pseudogene TRBV3-2) and TRBJ2-5, with a weak D call TRBD1 (5 bases). The sequenced material came from PBMCs or T cells enriched from blood (not recorded which). CDR3 sequence: CASSQAQGPETQYF. CDR3 coding DNA: TGTGCCAGCAGCCAAGCCCAGGGTCCCGAGACCCAGTACTTC.